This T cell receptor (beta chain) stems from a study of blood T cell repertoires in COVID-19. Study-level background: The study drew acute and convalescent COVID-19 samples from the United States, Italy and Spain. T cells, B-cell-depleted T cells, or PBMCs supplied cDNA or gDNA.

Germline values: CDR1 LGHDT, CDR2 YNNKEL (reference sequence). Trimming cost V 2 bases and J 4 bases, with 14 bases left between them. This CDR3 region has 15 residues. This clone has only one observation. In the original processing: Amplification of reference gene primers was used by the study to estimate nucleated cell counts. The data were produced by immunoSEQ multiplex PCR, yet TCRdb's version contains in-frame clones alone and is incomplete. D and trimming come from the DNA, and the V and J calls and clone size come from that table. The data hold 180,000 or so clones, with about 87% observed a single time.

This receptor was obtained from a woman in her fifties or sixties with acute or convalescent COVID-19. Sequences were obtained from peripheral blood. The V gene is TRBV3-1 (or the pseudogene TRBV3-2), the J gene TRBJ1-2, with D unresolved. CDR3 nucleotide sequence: TGTGCCAGCAGCCAAATTACCAGTCGTACCTATGGCTACACCTTC. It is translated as CASSQITSRTYGYTF.